This T cell receptor beta chain was captured by sequencing in a study of blood T cell repertoires in COVID-19. Background on the study: The cDNA or gDNA used as material had been derived from T cells, B-cell-depleted T cells, or PBMCs.

Patients in Seattle were enrolled during active infection, then followed longitudinally. Source study methods: The assay estimated nucleated cells by amplifying reference gene primers. Assay used: immunoSEQ multiplex PCR; TCRdb lists only in-frame clones, some missing. That table is the source of V, J and clone size, and D and trimming were worked out from the DNA. The sample carries 200,000 to 250,000 clones, around nine tenths recorded once. V lost 2 bases to trimming and J lost 6 bases, with 10 bases between them. Germline-derived CDR1 and CDR2 are MNHEY and SMNVEV (reference sequence). The CDR3 sequence is 14 residues long.

The TCR sequence derives from a man in his fifties or sixties with COVID-19, enrolled during active disease. The J gene is TRBJ1-4, the V gene TRBV27; possibly TRBD1 for D (5 bases). What was sequenced was peripheral blood. The CDR3 spells CASSLAGGDEKLFF. The CDR3 DNA reads TGTGCCAGCAGTTTAGCGGGGGGGGATGAAAAACTGTTTTTT.